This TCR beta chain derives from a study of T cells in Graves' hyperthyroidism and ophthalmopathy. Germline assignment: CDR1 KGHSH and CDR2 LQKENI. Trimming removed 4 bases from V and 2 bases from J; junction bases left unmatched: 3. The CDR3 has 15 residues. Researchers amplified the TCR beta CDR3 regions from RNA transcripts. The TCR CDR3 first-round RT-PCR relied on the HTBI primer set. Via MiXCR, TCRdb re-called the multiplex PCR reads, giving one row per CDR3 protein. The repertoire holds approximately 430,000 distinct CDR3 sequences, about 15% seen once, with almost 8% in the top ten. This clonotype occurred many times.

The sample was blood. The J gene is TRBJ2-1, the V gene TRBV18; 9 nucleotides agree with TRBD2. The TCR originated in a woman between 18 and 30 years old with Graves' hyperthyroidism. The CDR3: CASSRPSGTYNEQFF. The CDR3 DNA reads TGTGCCAGCTCACGACCTAGCGGGACCTACAATGAGCAGTTCTTC. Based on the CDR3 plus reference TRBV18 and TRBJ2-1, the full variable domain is NAGVMQNPRHLVRRRGQEARLRCSPMKGHSHVYWYRQLPEEGLKFMVYLQKENIIDESGMPKERFSAEFPKEGPSILRIQQVVRGDSAAYFCASSRPSGTYNEQFFGPGTRLTVL.